Listed below are T cell receptor beta chains from one sample, sequenced in a study of blood T cell repertoires in COVID-19. Measured with immunoSEQ multiplex PCR; TCRdb has only the in-frame clones, and not every one. The sample carries approximately 150,000 clones, 85% to 90% recorded once. Sequences were obtained from peripheral blood. Receptors were obtained from a woman in her 70s with acute or convalescent COVID-19. Both conserved end residues are part of each CDR3. The order of the fields is D gene, clone size, V gene, J gene, CDR3 protein, CDR3 DNA. The D gene is left open where the match is weak. Expanded clones get a size class; other rows say once, few or many, or leave the size out.

.	.	TRBV7-8	TRBJ1-4	CASSTRQAGEKLFF	TGTGCCAGCAGCACCCGACAAGCCGGTGAAAAACTGTTTTTT
.	.	TRBV5-3	TRBJ1-2	CARSLISRGGASYGYTF	TGTGCCAGAAGCTTGATTAGCCGTGGGGGCGCTTCTTATGGCTACACCTTC
.	.	TRBV9	TRBJ1-1	CASSVVSGANTEAFF	TGTGCCAGCAGCGTAGTTTCAGGGGCGAACACTGAAGCTTTCTTT
.	.	TRBV6-5	TRBJ1-6	CASSYSTETYNSPLHF	TGTGCCAGCAGTTACTCGACGGAGACTTATAATTCACCCCTCCACTTT
.	few	TRBV28	TRBJ1-6	CASRNRDLQRYNSPLHF	TGTGCCAGCAGGAACAGGGACCTCCAGAGATATAATTCACCCCTCCACTTT
TRBD1	.	TRBV9	TRBJ1-6	CASSVGLEGQGGFSPLHF	TGTGCCAGCAGCGTAGGATTGGAGGGACAGGGTGGTTTTTCACCCCTCCACTTT
.	.	TRBV27	TRBJ2-7	CASSLGSTYEQYF	TGTGCCAGCAGTTTAGGGAGCACCTACGAGCAGTACTTC
.	.	TRBV5-1	TRBJ2-1	CASSTDPTYNEQFF	TGCGCCAGCAGCACAGACCCAACATACAATGAGCAGTTCTTC
.	.	TRBV28	TRBJ1-1	CASDRAGARITEAFF	TGTGCCAGCGATAGGGCGGGGGCGCGGATTACTGAAGCTTTCTTT
.	.	TRBV5-1	TRBJ2-1	CASSVVRSSYNEQFF	TGCGCCAGCAGCGTCGTCAGAAGCTCCTACAATGAGCAGTTCTTC
TRBD1	.	TRBV5-8	TRBJ2-1	CASSSRDRVYNEQFF	TGTGCCAGCAGCTCCCGGGACAGGGTCTACAATGAGCAGTTCTTC
.	.	TRBV19	TRBJ2-2	CASSIVVGTGELFF	TGTGCCAGTAGTATTGTCGTCGGCACCGGGGAGCTGTTTTTT
.	.	TRBV2	TRBJ1-1	CASSENMNTEAFF	TGTGCCAGCAGTGAAAATATGAACACTGAAGCTTTCTTT
.	.	TRBV20-1	TRBJ2-1	CSATSRLEQFF	TGCAGTGCTACGTCCCGTTTAGAGCAGTTCTTC
.	once	TRBV6-2/TRBV6-3	TRBJ1-2	CASSRQSYGYTF	TGTGCCAGCAGTCGACAGAGCTATGGCTACACCTTC
TRBD1	few	TRBV19	TRBJ1-2	CASSVQGDYGYTF	TGTGCCAGTAGTGTACAGGGGGACTATGGCTACACCTTC
.	.	TRBV2	TRBJ2-1	CASSTSQWNEQFF	TGTGCCAGCAGTACCTCCCAGTGGAATGAGCAGTTCTTC
.	.	TRBV4-3	TRBJ1-6	CASSRLHKKSSYNSPLHF	TGCGCCAGCAGCCGACTCCACAAAAAAAGCTCCTATAATTCACCCCTCCACTTT
TRBD1	.	TRBV28	TRBJ1-1	CASSSPGQGRWGTEAFF	TGTGCCAGCAGTTCCCCGGGACAGGGACGCTGGGGCACTGAAGCTTTCTTT
.	.	TRBV4-3	TRBJ2-5	CASSHPTVGAYQETQYF	TGCGCCAGCAGCCACCCGACAGTGGGGGCGTACCAAGAGACCCAGTACTTC
TRBD1	.	TRBV4-1	TRBJ1-2	CASSQTGQNYGYTF	TGCGCCAGCAGCCAGACGGGACAGAACTATGGCTACACCTTC
TRBD1	.	TRBV4-1	TRBJ1-2	CASSQDGTANYGYTF	TGCGCCAGCAGCCAAGATGGGACAGCTAACTATGGCTACACCTTC
TRBD2	.	TRBV19	TRBJ2-1	CASRPKGLAGGYNEQFF	TGTGCCAGTAGGCCGAAGGGACTAGCGGGTGGGTACAATGAGCAGTTCTTC
TRBD1	few	TRBV28	TRBJ1-4	CASSGQGLYEKLFF	TGTGCCAGCAGTGGACAGGGACTGTATGAAAAACTGTTTTTT
.	.	TRBV11-2	TRBJ2-2	CASSLVMNTGELFF	TGTGCCAGCAGCTTAGTTATGAACACCGGGGAGCTGTTTTTT
TRBD2	.	TRBV3-1/TRBV3-2	TRBJ2-5	CASSPAGVDGETQYF	TGTGCCAGCAGCCCAGCGGGGGTCGATGGGGAGACCCAGTACTTC
.	.	TRBV4-3	TRBJ2-4	CASSTRAGADIQYF	TGCGCCAGCAGCACCCGCGCAGGGGCTGACATTCAGTACTTC
.	.	TRBV5-1	TRBJ1-1	CASSYWTVNTEAFF	TGCGCCAGCAGTTATTGGACAGTGAACACTGAAGCTTTCTTT
TRBD2	once	TRBV7-9	TRBJ2-5	CASIISAGGRETQYF	TGTGCCAGCATCATTTCCGCGGGGGGCCGAGAGACCCAGTACTTC
TRBD1	.	TRBV7-8	TRBJ1-2	CASSLGQGGLGYTF	TGTGCCAGCAGCTTAGGACAGGGGGGCTTGGGCTACACCTTC
.	.	TRBV10-2	TRBJ2-5	CASSELETQYF	TGCGCCAGCAGTGAACTAGAGACCCAGTACTTC
TRBD1	.	TRBV30	TRBJ1-6	CAWRGPGIQGSQGALHF	TGTGCCTGGAGGGGCCCAGGCATTCAGGGATCCCAGGGGGCCCTCCACTTT
.	.	TRBV2	TRBJ1-2	CASGNREGYGYTF	TGTGCCAGCGGTAACAGGGAAGGCTATGGCTACACCTTC
TRBD1	.	TRBV4-3	TRBJ1-1	CASSQDWTGNTEAFF	TGCGCCAGCAGCCAAGATTGGACAGGGAACACTGAAGCTTTCTTT
.	.	TRBV7-2	TRBJ2-7	CASSPRRQAYEQYF	TGTGCCAGCAGCCCAAGAAGACAAGCCTACGAGCAGTACTTC
TRBD1	.	TRBV5-1	TRBJ2-2	CASSSRQGGTGELFF	TGCGCCAGCAGCTCTCGACAGGGGGGCACCGGGGAGCTGTTTTTT
.	.	TRBV3-1/TRBV3-2	TRBJ1-5	CASSPDYRGPQHF	TGTGCCAGCAGCCCAGACTATCGCGGGCCCCAGCATTTT
.	.	TRBV19	TRBJ2-5	CASSAQGIQETQYF	TGTGCCAGTAGTGCACAGGGAATCCAAGAGACCCAGTACTTC
TRBD1	.	TRBV7-9	TRBJ2-2	CASSLVSGTATGELFF	TGTGCCAGCAGCTTAGTTTCTGGGACAGCTACCGGGGAGCTGTTTTTT
.	.	TRBV7-8	TRBJ1-5	CASSLAQGGQPQHF	TGTGCCAGCAGCTTAGCACAGGGCGGTCAGCCCCAGCATTTT
TRBD2	.	TRBV7-8	TRBJ2-5	CASSPAVAGVEETQYF	TGTGCCAGCAGCCCTGCGGTAGCGGGAGTGGAAGAGACCCAGTACTTC
.	once	TRBV7-6	TRBJ2-1	CASSLAEAGVRNEQFF	TGTGCCAGCAGCTTAGCGGAGGCAGGGGTCCGCAATGAGCAGTTCTTC
TRBD1	few	TRBV29-1	TRBJ1-2	CSVEEGQVDNYGYTF	TGCAGCGTTGAAGAGGGACAGGTCGATAACTATGGCTACACCTTC
.	.	TRBV30	TRBJ1-6	CAWSRGLLLNNSPLHF	TGTGCCTGGAGCCGCGGCCTCCTTTTGAATAATTCACCCCTCCACTTT
.	.	TRBV6-5	TRBJ2-5	CASSYASRETQYF	TGTGCCAGCAGTTACGCTAGTAGGGAGACCCAGTACTTC
TRBD1	.	TRBV6-5	TRBJ2-7	CASSPPTGDRNEQYF	TGTGCCAGCAGTCCACCTACCGGGGACAGAAACGAGCAGTACTTC
.	.	TRBV6-4	TRBJ1-1	CASRRFGRGESSEAFF	TGTGCCAGCAGACGCTTCGGGAGGGGTGAATCCTCCGAAGCTTTCTTT
.	.	TRBV10-3	TRBJ1-1	CAISDPLRVGSGTEAFF	TGTGCCATCAGTGACCCCCTGAGGGTTGGGTCCGGCACTGAAGCTTTCTTT
.	.	TRBV6-1	TRBJ1-5	CASSEGFGNQPQHF	TGTGCCAGCAGTGAGGGCTTTGGGAATCAGCCCCAGCATTTT
TRBD1	.	TRBV27	TRBJ2-2	CASSLFRTGTGELFF	TGTGCCAGCAGTTTATTCCGGACAGGGACCGGGGAGCTGTTTTTT
.	.	TRBV10-2	TRBJ1-1	CASSFGAGAEAFF	TGCGCCAGCAGTTTTGGTGCGGGGGCTGAAGCTTTCTTT